This is a list of T cell receptor beta chains from one sample in a study of cytomegalovirus exposure and HLA in healthy donors. Repertoires were generated with immunoSEQ multiplex PCR, while TCRdb's copy carries only in-frame clones and drops some. This listing includes 150,000 or so clones. The sequencing sample was made of PBMCs. These receptors were obtained from a woman aged 45-60 years in good health and CMV-seronegative. Each CDR3 is given with its conserved first and last residue. The D gene is left open where the match is weak.

D gene	V gene	J gene	CDR3 length	CDR3 DNA	CDR3 protein
TRBD2	TRBV4-3	TRBJ2-7	16	TGCGCCAGCAGCCAAGATAGGACTAGCAGCACCTACGAGCAGTACTTC	CASSQDRTSSTYEQYF
TRBD1	TRBV7-3	TRBJ2-1	15	TGTGCCAGCAGCATACCAGGACAGGAACACAATGAGCAGTTCTTC	CASSIPGQEHNEQFF
-	TRBV10-1	TRBJ1-6	10	TGCGCCGGACCCCGGGAACTGCTCCACTTT	CAGPRELLHF
-	TRBV18	TRBJ2-1	14	TGTGCCAGCTCCCCGCTACCGACTCCCATAGAGCAGTTCTTC	CASSPLPTPIEQFF
TRBD2	TRBV5-6	TRBJ2-7	17	TGTGCCAGCAGCTTGGGTCCTACTAGCGGGGGGACTTACGAGCAGTACTTC	CASSLGPTSGGTYEQYF
TRBD2	TRBV4-2	TRBJ2-1	18	TGTGCCAGCAGCCAAGCAGGACTCAGCGGGGGGACTTACAATGAGCAGTTCTTC	CASSQAGLSGGTYNEQFF
-	TRBV4-1	TRBJ1-2	16	TGCGCCAGCAGCCAACGGGACATTTCTATCGGCTATGGCTACACCTTC	CASSQRDISIGYGYTF
TRBD2	TRBV5-1	TRBJ2-7	16	TGCGCCAGCACTCCGGGCCGCGGGGGGGAGGGCTACGAGCAGTACTTC	CASTPGRGGEGYEQYF
TRBD2	TRBV10-1	TRBJ2-3	15	TGCGCCAGCAGCCCTAGCGGGAGTACGAGGAATACGCAGTATTTT	CASSPSGSTRNTQYF
-	TRBV28	TRBJ1-2	13	TGTGCCAGCAGTTACAACAGGGCGAGTGGCTACACCTTC	CASSYNRASGYTF
-	TRBV28	TRBJ2-5	15	TGTGCCAGTAAGACCACAGGATCATTTCAAGAGACCCAGTACTTC	CASKTTGSFQETQYF
-	TRBV11-1	TRBJ1-1	13	TGTGCCAGCACCATCCGGACAGACACTGAAGCTTTCTTT	CASTIRTDTEAFF
-	TRBV2	TRBJ2-1	15	TGTGCCAGCAAGCTCTCGGGGGGCCTAAACAATGAGCAGTTCTTC	CASKLSGGLNNEQFF
-	TRBV28	TRBJ1-1	17	TGTGCCAGCAGTTCACATCGTGGGGCGGGATGGGACACTGAAGCTTTCTTT	CASSSHRGAGWDTEAFF
-	TRBV6-5	TRBJ1-4	12	TGTGCCAGCGGTGGACGGGGTGGAAAACTGTTTTTT	CASGGRGGKLFF
TRBD1	TRBV6-1	TRBJ1-5	15	TGTGCCAGCAGTGATCGGCCAGGGGGCCTCTCTGCCCAGCATTTT	CASSDRPGGLSAQHF
TRBD1	TRBV5-5	TRBJ1-2	15	TGTGCCAGCAGCCAGACAGGGTGGACTAACTATGGCTACACCTTC	CASSQTGWTNYGYTF
-	TRBV7-8	TRBJ2-7	15	TGTGCCAGCAGCCGCTTTGAGGGCAGGAGAGGGGAGCAGTACTTC	CASSRFEGRRGEQYF
-	TRBV9	TRBJ2-7	16	TGTGCCAGCAGCGTAGGCCTCGGGGAATTAGGCTACGAGCAGTACTTC	CASSVGLGELGYEQYF
-	TRBV6-1	TRBJ2-5	13	TGTGCCAGCAGTGGGGCGAACCCAGAGACCCAGTACTTC	CASSGANPETQYF
TRBD1	TRBV4-1	TRBJ1-1	15	TGCGCCAGCAGCCAGCTCACAGGGGCAGGGACTGAAGCTTTCTTT	CASSQLTGAGTEAFF
TRBD2	TRBV6-5	TRBJ2-7	13	TGTGCCAGCGGACTAGCGGGGGCCCACGAGCAGTACTTC	CASGLAGAHEQYF
-	TRBV4-2	TRBJ1-2	17	TGTGCCAGCAGCCAAGCCCAAGGGGCAGGGAAGGACTATGGCTACACCTTC	CASSQAQGAGKDYGYTF
TRBD2	TRBV4-2	TRBJ2-5	15	TGTGCCAGCAGCCAAGATGCGGGAGGCGGGGAGACCCAGTACTTC	CASSQDAGGGETQYF
TRBD2	TRBV12-5	TRBJ2-1	16	TGTGCTAGTGGTTTGACCCGACTAGCGGGAAACAATGAGCAGTTCTTC	CASGLTRLAGNNEQFF
-	TRBV30	TRBJ2-5	12	TGTGCCTGGGAACCGCAGGGTGAGACCCAGTACTTC	CAWEPQGETQYF
TRBD2	TRBV5-6	TRBJ2-1	16	TGTGCCAGCAGCGTCACTAGCGGGGGATTAGACAGTGAGCAGTTCTTC	CASSVTSGGLDSEQFF